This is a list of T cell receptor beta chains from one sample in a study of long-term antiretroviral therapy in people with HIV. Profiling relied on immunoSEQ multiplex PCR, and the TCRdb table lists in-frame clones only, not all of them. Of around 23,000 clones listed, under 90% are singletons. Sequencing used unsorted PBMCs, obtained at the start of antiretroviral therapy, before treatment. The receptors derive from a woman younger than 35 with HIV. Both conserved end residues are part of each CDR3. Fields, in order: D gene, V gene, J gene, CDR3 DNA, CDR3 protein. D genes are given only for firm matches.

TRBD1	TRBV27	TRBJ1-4	TGTGCCAGCTCCGGGACAGGCTCAACTAATGAAAAACTGTTTTTT	CASSGTGSTNEKLFF
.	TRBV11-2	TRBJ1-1	TGTGCCAGCAGCTATGGAGCTGGGGCGGCTTTCTTT	CASSYGAGAAFF
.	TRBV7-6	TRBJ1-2	TGTGCCAGCAGCTTGACAGTGAACGAAGTGCAGGGTGGCTACACCTTC	CASSLTVNEVQGGYTF
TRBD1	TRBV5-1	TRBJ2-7	TGCGCCAGCAGCTTGGGGACAGGGGTTTTAAGCGAGCAGTACTTC	CASSLGTGVLSEQYF
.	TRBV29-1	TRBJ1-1	TGCAGCGTTTGGGCAGGGGTAGGGAACACTGAAGCTTTCTTT	CSVWAGVGNTEAFF
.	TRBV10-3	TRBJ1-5	TGTGCCATCAGTGAAGGGGGGCCCCAGCATTTT	CAISEGGPQHF
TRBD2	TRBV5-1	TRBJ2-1	TGCGCCAGCAGCTTGGGAGGACTAGCGGGAGTCAATGAGCAGTTCTTC	CASSLGGLAGVNEQFF
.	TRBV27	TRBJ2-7	TGTGCCAGCAGTTTATCACAGGGAGGATTTTACGAGCAGTACTTC	CASSLSQGGFYEQYF
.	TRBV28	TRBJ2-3	TGTGCCAGCACGCATGAGACAAGGCAGTATTTT	CASTHETRQYF
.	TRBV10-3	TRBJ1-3	TGTGCCATCAGTGCCAGTGGAAACACCATATATTTT	CAISASGNTIYF
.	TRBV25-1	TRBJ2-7	TGTGCCAGCAGTGAAGTGCCCTACGAGCAGTACTTC	CASSEVPYEQYF
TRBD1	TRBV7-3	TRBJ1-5	TGTGCCAGCAGCTCAACCTTCACAGGGGGCCATAGCAATCAGCCCCAGCATTTT	CASSSTFTGGHSNQPQHF
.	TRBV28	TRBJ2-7	TGTGCCAGCAGTTTAGGGGATGCCTACGAGCAGTACTTC	CASSLGDAYEQYF
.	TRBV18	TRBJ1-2	TGTGCCAGCTCCCAGCGGGGCCTCCATGGCTACACCTTC	CASSQRGLHGYTF
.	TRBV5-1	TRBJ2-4	TGCGCCAGCAGCTTGGCGGACAGCGTAGCCAAAAACATTCAGTACTTC	CASSLADSVAKNIQYF
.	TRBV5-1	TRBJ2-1	TGCGCCAGCAGCCCGGGGCCAGAGCAGTTCTTC	CASSPGPEQFF